This record looks at one TCR beta chain sequence and its context. Its antigen is still unknown. This CDR3 region has 14 residues. Trimming removed 5 bases from V and 2 bases from J; junction bases left unmatched: 3. CDR1 and CDR2 (germline): MNHEY, SVGAGI. The sample comes from a study of cytomegalovirus exposure and HLA in healthy donors. The study's findings and limits: Altogether, 160 or so TCR beta chains were recorded as cytomegalovirus-associated. In a later analysis, at a false discovery rate of 0.05, approximately 15,000 TCR beta sequences matched HLA alleles. An analysis that came later showed most CMV-associated TCR beta chains appearing HLA-restricted.

The study sampled nominally healthy donors, though unrecorded immune exposures were likely. It was with 60 Vbeta and 13 Jbeta primers that the PCR ran. TCRdb keeps only in-frame clones here, not all; method: immunoSEQ multiplex PCR. The table records about 160,000 clones, around 77% of them present only once. The chain recombines TRBV6-5 with TRBJ2-7; 10 bases are shared with TRBD2. The sample consisted of PBMCs. The source of this sequence is a man aged 30-40 years in good health and CMV-seropositive. DNA of the CDR3: TGTGCCAGCAGTCGGACTAGCGGCCCCTACGAGCAGTACTTC. Its protein is CASSRTSGPYEQYF.